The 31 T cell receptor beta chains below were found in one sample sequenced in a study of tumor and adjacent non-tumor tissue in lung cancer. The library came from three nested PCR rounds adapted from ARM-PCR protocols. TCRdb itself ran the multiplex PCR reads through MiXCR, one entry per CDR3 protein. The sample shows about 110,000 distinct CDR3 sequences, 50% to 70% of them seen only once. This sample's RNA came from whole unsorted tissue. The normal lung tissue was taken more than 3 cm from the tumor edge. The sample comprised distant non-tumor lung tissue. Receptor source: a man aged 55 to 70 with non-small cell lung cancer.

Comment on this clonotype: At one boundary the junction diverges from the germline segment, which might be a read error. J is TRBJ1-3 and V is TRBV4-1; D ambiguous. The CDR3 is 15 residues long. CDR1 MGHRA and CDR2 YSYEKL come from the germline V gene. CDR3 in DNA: TGTGCCAGTAGCCAACCCTCAGAGATTGAAAACACCATATATTTT. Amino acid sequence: CASSQPSEIENTIYF.

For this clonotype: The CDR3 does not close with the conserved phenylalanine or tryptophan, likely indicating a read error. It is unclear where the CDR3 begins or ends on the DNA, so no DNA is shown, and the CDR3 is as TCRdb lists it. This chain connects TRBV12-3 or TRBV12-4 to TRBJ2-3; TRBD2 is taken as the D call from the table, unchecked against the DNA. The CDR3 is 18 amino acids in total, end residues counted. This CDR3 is CASSPPFLAGLARGTQCS.

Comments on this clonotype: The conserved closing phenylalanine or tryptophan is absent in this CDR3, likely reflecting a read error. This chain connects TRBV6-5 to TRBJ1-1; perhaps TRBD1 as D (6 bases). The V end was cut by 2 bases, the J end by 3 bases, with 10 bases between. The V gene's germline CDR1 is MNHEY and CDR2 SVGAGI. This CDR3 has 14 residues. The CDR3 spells CASSYGQRDTEAFY. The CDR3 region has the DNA TGTGCCAGCAGTTACGGACAGAGGGACACTGAAGCTTTCTAT.

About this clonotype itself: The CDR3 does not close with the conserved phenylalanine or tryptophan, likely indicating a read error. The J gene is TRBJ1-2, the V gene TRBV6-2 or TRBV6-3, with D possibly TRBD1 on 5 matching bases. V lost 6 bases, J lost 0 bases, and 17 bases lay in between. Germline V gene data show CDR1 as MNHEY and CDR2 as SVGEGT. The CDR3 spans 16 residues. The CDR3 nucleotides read TGTGCCAGCAGCCTTTGGCGGGACTTACCTAACTATGGCTACACCTCC. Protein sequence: CASSLWRDLPNYGYTS.

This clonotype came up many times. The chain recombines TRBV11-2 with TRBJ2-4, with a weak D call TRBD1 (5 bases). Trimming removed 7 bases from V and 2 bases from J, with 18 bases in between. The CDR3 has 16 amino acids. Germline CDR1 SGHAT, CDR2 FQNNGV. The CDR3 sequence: CASTSSGRVTKNIQYF. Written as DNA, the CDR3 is TGTGCCAGCACCTCGTCGGGCAGGGTGACCAAAAACATTCAGTACTTC.

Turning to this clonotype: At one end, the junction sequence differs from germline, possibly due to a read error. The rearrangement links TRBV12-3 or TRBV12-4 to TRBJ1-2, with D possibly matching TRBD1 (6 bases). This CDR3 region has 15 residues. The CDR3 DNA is TGTGCCAGCAGTTTCGGGATAAGGGGGGACTATGGTTACACCTTC. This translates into CASSFGIRGDYGYTF.

The CDR3 protein is CASNSEDFTGELFF. CDR3 bases: TGCGCCAGCAACTCAGAGGATTTCACCGGGGAGCTGTTTTTT. The chain employs TRBV5-1 and TRBJ2-2; D is unclear. The CDR3 has 14 residues. The V and J ends lost 6 bases and 4 bases respectively, with 13 bases between them. The V gene's germline CDR1 is SGHRS and CDR2 YFSETQ. The whole variable domain, filled in from reference TRBV5-1 and TRBJ2-2, reads KAGVTQTPRYLIKTRGQQVTLSCSPISGHRSVSWYQQTPGQGLQFLFEYFSETQRNKGNFPGRFSGRQFSNSRSEMNVSTLELGDSALYLCASNSEDFTGELFFGEGSRLTVL.

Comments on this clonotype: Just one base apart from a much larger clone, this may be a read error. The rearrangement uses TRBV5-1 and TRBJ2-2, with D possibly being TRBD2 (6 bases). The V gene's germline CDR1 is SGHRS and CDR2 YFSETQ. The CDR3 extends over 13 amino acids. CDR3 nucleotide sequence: TGCGTCAGCAGGGCGGGAAACACCGGGGAGCTGTTTTTT. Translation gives CVSRAGNTGELFF. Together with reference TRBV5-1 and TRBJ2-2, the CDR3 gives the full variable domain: KAGVTQTPRYLIKTRGQQVTLSCSPISGHRSVSWYQQTPGQGLQFLFEYFSETQRNKGNFPGRFSGRQFSNSRSEMNVSTLELGDSALYLCVSRAGNTGELFFGEGSRLTVL.

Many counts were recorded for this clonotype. The CDR3: CASTLGVWQPQHF. CDR3 sequence (DNA): TGTGCCAGCACCCTTGGGGTTTGGCAGCCCCAGCATTTT. The chain employs TRBV12-3 or TRBV12-4 and TRBJ1-5; no reliable D call. This CDR3 has 13 amino acids. V was trimmed by 7 bases and J by 7 bases, leaving 14 bases between them.

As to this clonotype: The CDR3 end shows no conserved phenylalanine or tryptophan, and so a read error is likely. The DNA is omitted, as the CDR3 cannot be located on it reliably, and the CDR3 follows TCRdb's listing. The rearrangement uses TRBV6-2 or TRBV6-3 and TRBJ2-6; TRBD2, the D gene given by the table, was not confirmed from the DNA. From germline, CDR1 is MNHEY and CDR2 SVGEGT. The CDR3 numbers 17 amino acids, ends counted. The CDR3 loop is CASSKAGGRPGANVLSL.

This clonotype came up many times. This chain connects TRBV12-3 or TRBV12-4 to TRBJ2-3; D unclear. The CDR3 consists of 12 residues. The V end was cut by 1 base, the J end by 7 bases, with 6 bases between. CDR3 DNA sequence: TGTGCCAGCAGTTTAGAGGCGTATACGCAGTATTTT. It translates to CASSLEAYTQYF.

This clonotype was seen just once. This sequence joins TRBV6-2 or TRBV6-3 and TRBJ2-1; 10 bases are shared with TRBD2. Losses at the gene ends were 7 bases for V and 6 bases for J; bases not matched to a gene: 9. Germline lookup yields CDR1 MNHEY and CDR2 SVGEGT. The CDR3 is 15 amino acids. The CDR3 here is CASTPIIAGGNEQFF. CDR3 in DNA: TGTGCCAGCACCCCGATAATAGCGGGGGGCAATGAGCAGTTCTTC.

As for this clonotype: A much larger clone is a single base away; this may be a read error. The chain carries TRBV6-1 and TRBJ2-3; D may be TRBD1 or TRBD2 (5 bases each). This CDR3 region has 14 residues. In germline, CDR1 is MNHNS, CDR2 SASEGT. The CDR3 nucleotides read TGTGTCAGCTGCCGGGACGGAAGCACAGATACGCAGTATTTT. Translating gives CVSCRDGSTDTQYF.

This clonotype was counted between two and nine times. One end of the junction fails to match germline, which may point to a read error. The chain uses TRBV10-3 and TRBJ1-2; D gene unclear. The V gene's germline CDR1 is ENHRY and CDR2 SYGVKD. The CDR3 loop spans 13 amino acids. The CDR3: CVISSSPRNGYTF. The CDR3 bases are TGTGTCATCTCTTCTAGCCCGCGCAATGGCTACACCTTC.

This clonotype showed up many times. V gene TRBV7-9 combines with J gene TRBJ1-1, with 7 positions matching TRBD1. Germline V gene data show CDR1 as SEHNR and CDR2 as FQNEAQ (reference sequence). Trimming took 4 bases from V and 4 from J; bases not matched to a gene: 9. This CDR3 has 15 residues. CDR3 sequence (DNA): TGTGCCAGCAGCTCCGTAGGGGGCCTCGGCACTGAAGCTTTCTTT. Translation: CASSSVGGLGTEAFF.

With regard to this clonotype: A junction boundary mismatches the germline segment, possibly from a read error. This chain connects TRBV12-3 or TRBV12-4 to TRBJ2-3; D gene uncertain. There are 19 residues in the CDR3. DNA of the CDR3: TGTACCAGCAGTTTTTCCCCCCATCAGGACCCTCGAGGTACAGATACGCAGTATTTT. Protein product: CTSSFSPHQDPRGTDTQYF.

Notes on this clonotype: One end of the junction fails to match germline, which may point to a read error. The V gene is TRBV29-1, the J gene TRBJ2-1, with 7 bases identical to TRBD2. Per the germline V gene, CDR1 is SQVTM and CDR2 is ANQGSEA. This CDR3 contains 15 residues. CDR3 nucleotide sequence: TGCCGCGTTGGAAGTGCGGGAGACTCCTACAATGAGCAGTTCTTC. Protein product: CRVGSAGDSYNEQFF.

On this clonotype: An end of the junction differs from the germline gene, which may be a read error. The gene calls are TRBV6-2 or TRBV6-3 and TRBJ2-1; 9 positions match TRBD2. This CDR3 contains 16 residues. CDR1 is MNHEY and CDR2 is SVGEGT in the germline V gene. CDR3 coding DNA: TGTACCAGCAGCATCCCGATAATAGCGGGGGACAATAAGCAGCTCTTC. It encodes CTSSIPIIAGDNKQLF.

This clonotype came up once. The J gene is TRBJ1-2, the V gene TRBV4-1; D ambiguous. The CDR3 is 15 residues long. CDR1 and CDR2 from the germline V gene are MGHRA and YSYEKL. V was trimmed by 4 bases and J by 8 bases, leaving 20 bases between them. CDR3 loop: CASSREYPSWAGYTF. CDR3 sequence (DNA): TGCGCCAGCAGCCGAGAGTATCCCTCCTGGGCCGGCTACACCTTC.

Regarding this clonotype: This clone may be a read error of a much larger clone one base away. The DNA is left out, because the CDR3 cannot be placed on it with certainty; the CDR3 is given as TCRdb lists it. Here the CDR3 reads CSARDFAGVGSGNTLYF. This chain joins TRBV20-1 and TRBJ1-3. Per germline, CDR1 DFQATT and CDR2 SNEGSKA (reference sequence). The CDR3 is 17 amino acids in total, end residues counted.

For the CDR3, the DNA is TGTGCCAGCAGTTCGGGGCCTTACTCCTACAATGAGCAGTTCTTC. It specifies CASSSGPYSYNEQFF. J is TRBJ2-1 and V is TRBV28; D possibly matches TRBD1 or TRBD2 (5 bases each). The V and J ends lost 4 bases and 0 bases respectively, with 10 bases between them. From germline, CDR1 is MDHEN and CDR2 SYDVKM. CDR3 length equals 15 residues.

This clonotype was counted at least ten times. CDR3 amino acids: CASSIGLAGGGEQFF. The CDR3 nucleotides are TGTGCCAGCAGTATAGGACTAGCGGGAGGAGGGGAGCAGTTCTTC. V is TRBV12-3 or TRBV12-4 and J is TRBJ2-1; 14 nucleotides line up with TRBD2. The CDR3 contains 15 residues. The V segment lost 5 bases and the J segment 10 bases; nucleotides outside the gene matches: 7.

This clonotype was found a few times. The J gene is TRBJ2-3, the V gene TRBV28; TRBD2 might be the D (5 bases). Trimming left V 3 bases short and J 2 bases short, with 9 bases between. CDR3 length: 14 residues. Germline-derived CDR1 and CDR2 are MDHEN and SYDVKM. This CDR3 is CASSFTGYTDTQYF. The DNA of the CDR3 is TGTGCCAGCAGTTTCACGGGATACACAGATACGCAGTATTTT.

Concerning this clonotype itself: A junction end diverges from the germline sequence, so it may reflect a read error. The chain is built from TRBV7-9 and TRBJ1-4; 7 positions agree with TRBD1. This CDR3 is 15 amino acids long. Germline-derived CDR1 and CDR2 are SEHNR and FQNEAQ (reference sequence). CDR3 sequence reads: CASSSARQGSEKLLF. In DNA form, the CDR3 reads TGTGCCAGCAGCTCAGCCCGACAGGGCTCGGAAAAACTGCTTTTT.

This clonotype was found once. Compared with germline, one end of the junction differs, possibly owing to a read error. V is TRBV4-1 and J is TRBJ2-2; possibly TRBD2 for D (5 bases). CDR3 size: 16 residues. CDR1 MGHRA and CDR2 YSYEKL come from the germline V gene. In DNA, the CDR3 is TGCGCCAGCAGTCAAGGGCAAGGACCCGCCGCCGGGGAACGGTTTTTT. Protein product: CASSQGQGPAAGERFF.

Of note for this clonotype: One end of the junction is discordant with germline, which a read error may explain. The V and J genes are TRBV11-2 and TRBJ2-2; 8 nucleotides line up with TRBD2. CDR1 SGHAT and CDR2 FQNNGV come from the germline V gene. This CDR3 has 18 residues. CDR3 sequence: CASSSGPAGATNTVELFF. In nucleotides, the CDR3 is TGTGCCAGCAGCTCGGGACCAGCGGGAGCGACGAATACCGTGGAGCTGTTTTTT. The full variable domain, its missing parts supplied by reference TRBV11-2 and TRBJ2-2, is EAGVAQSPRYKIIEKRQSVAFWCNPISGHATLYWYQQILGQGPKLLIQFQNNGVVDDSQLPKDRFSAERLKGVDSTLKIQPAKLEDSAVYLCASSSGPAGATNTVELFFGEGSRLTVL.

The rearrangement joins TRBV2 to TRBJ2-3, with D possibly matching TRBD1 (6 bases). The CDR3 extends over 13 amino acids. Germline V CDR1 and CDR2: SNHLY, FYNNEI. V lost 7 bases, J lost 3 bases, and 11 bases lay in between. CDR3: CASTGTLTDTQYF. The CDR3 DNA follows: TGTGCCAGCACTGGGACACTAACAGATACGCAGTATTTT.

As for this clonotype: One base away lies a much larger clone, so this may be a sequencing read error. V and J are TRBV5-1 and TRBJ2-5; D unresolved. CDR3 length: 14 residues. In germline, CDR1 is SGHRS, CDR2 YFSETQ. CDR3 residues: CASSDGHTLEIQYF. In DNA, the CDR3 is TGCGCCAGCAGCGACGGGCACACTTTGGAGATCCAGTACTTC.

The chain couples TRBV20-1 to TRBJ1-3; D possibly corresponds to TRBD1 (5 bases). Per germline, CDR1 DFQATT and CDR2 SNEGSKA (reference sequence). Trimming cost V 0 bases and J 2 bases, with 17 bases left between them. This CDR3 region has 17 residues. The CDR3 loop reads CSARDTLQGYPGNTIYF. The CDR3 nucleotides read TGCAGTGCTAGAGATACATTGCAGGGCTACCCTGGAAACACCATATATTTT.

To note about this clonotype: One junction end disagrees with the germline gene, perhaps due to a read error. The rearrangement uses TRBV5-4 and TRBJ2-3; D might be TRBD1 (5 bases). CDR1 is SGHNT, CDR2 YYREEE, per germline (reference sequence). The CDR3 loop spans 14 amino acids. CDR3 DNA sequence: TGTGCTAGCAGCTCCAGGGTCAGTATAGATACGCAGTATTTT. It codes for CASSSRVSIDTQYF.

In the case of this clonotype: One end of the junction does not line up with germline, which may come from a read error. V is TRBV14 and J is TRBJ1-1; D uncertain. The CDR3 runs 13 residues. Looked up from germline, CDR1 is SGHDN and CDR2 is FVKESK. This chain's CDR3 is CANSPALNTEAFF. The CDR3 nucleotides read TGTGCCAACAGCCCAGCTCTCAACACTGAAGCTTTCTTT.